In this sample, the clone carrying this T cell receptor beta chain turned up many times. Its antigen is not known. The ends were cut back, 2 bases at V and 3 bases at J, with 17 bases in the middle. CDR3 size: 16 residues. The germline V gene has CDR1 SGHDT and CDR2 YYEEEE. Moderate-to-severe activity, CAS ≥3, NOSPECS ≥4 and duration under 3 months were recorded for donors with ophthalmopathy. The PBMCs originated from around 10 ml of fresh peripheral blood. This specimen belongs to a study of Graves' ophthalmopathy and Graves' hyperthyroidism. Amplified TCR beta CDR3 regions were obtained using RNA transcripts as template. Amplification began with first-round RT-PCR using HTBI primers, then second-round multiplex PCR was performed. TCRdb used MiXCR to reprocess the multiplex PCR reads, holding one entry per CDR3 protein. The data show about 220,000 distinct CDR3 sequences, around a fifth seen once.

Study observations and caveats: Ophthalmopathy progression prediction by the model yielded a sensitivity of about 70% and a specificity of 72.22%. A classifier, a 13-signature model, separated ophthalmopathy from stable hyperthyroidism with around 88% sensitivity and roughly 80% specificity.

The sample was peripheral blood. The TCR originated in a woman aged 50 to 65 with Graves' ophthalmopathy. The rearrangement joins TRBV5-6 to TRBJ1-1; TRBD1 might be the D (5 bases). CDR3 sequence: CASSFLQRGGYTEAFF. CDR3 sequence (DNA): TGTGCCAGCAGCTTCCTACAACGGGGGGGGTACACTGAAGCTTTCTTT.